This paragraph reports one T cell receptor (beta chain). Produced via immunoSEQ multiplex PCR; TCRdb's table is partial and in-frame only. Among approximately 180,000 clones listed, more than 75% were seen once. Germline CDR1 SGHRS, CDR2 YFSETQ. This CDR3 contains 15 residues. V shed 3 bases, J shed 1 base, and the junction held 0 bases outside the gene matches. The sample comes from a study of blood T cell repertoires in COVID-19. The wider study: T cells, B-cell-depleted T cells, or PBMCs supplied cDNA or gDNA.

This chain uses TRBV5-1 with TRBJ2-2, with 10 bases matching TRBD1. The source material was peripheral blood. The receptor's source is a woman between 65 and 79 years old with acute or convalescent COVID-19. The CDR3 spells CASSWTGGNTGELFF. In DNA form, the CDR3 reads TGCGCCAGCAGCTGGACAGGGGGGAACACCGGGGAGCTGTTTTTT.